Reported below is one TCR beta chain. Its antigen is unidentified. This sample is part of a study of chemoradiotherapy in HPV16-positive cancers. Study-level points and caveats: Only a couple of HPV16-positive patients supplied the functional HPV-specificity definition. Non-HPV-specific T cells did not expand in tumors during treatment, whereas candidate HPV-specific clones and E7-related motifs did.

Assay used: immunoSEQ multiplex PCR; TCRdb lists only in-frame clones, some missing. The sample lists 4,000 to 6,000 clones, around 84% occurring once. The TCR was taken from a human donor with HPV-associated anogenital cancer. This specimen was collected from a patient who underwent chemoradiotherapy.

The CDR3 is CASSARNEKLFF. The CDR3 coding sequence is TGTGCCAGCAGCGCAAGAAATGAAAAACTGTTTTTT. The chain is built from TRBV6-5 and TRBJ1-4; D not certain. V was clipped by 6 bases and J by 5 bases, with 7 bases between them. The germline gives CDR1 MNHEY, CDR2 SVGAGI. The CDR3 has 12 residues.